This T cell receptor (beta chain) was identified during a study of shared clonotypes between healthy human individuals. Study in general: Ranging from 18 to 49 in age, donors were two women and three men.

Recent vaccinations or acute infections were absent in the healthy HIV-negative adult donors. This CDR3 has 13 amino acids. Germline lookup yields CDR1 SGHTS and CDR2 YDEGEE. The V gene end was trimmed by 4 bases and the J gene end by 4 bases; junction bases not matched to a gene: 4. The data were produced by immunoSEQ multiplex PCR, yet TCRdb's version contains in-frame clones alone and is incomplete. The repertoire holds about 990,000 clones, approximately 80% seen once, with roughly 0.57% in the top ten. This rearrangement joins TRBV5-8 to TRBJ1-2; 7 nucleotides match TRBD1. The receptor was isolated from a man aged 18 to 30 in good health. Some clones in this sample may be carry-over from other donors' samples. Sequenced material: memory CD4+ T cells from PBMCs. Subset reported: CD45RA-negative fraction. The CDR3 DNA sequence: TGTGCCAGCAGCGACGGGACAGTCTATGGCTACACCTTC. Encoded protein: CASSDGTVYGYTF.